This TCR delta chain comes out of a study of gamma-delta T cells after stem cell transplantation. With CATT, TCRdb re-called clones from the RT-PCR reads. Here the sample spans 1,500 to 2,000 delta-chain clones, 48% being singletons. From germline, CDR1 is GEAIGNYY and CDR2 EKD. The CDR3 has 21 amino acids. J was trimmed by 0 bases and V by 3 bases; bases with no gene match: 14. This receptor was obtained from a human donor. It is not recorded whose cells these are; they may come from a transplant donor. Sequenced: gamma-delta T cells. The V call is TRDV2, the J call TRDJ3, with 9 bases identical to TRDD3. The CDR3 DNA reads as TGTGCCTGTGACGCCGTTGGGGTACTGGGGGAGAGCTCCTGGGACACCCGACAGATGTTTTTC. It is translated as CACDAVGVLGESSWDTRQMFF.